Included here is one T cell receptor (beta chain) sequence, with context. The CDR3 spans 14 residues. Trimming removed 4 bases from V and 4 bases from J; junction bases left unmatched: 7. The germline gives CDR1 SGDLS, CDR2 YYNGEE. This sample is drawn from a study of T cell changes during pregnancy in multiple sclerosis. The method was immunoSEQ multiplex PCR; TCRdb's version includes in-frame clones alone and lacks a portion of them. The sample has tens of thousands of clones; 85% to 95% are singletons. The TCR was taken from a female donor with multiple sclerosis, enrolled in a pregnancy study. The sequencing here drew on peripheral blood, taken after pregnancy. The chain couples TRBV9 to TRBJ1-2, with TRBD1 matching over 7 bases. CDR3: CASSPLSGGYGYTF. DNA of the CDR3: TGTGCCAGCAGCCCATTGTCAGGGGGCTATGGCTACACCTTC.